Listed below are T cell receptor beta chains from one sample, sequenced in a study of T cell repertoires in cytomegalovirus infection. TCRdb re-called the reads with MiXCR, one entry per CDR3 protein. Of more than 350,000 distinct CDR3 sequences in the sample, 30% to 40% were seen once. Sequenced: PBMCs. These receptors came from a human donor in good health (CMV status not recorded). Some clones in this sample may be carry-over from other donors' samples. Each CDR3 is given with its conserved first and last residue. Each record gives: clone size, J gene, D gene, V gene, CDR3 DNA, CDR3 protein. The D gene is left open where the match is weak. Some rows have no size entry. The others give once, few or many, or a class for an expanded clone.

NA,TRBJ2-4,NA,TRBV6-5,TGTGCCGTCTCGACAAGTCTAGCCAAAAACATTCAGTACTTC,CAVSTSLAKNIQYF
many,TRBJ2-7,NA,TRBV11-1,TGTGCCAGCAGCGGAGAAGCAGGCACCTACGAGCAGTACTTC,CASSGEAGTYEQYF
few,TRBJ1-4,NA,TRBV19,TGTGCCAGTAGTGCGTCAAATCAGCAACTGTTTTTT,CASSASNQQLFF
NA,TRBJ1-1,NA,TRBV15,TGTGCCACCAGCAGAGTCGCGGGGCCGGCTTTCTTT,CATSRVAGPAFF
NA,TRBJ2-7,NA,TRBV5-6,TGTGCCAGCAGCTTAACACCAAGCTCCTACGAGCAGTACTTC,CASSLTPSSYEQYF
few,TRBJ1-2,NA,TRBV10-3,TGTGCCATCAGTGTCGGGGTAGGGGGCTACACCTTC,CAISVGVGGYTF
few,TRBJ1-5,NA,TRBV11-2,TGTGCCAGCAGCTTCGATAATAGGGGAGAGCCCCAGCATTTT,CASSFDNRGEPQHF
NA,TRBJ2-4,NA,TRBV20-1,TGCAGTGCTAGCCCCCCATCCGCGGCCAAAAACATTCAGTACTTC,CSASPPSAAKNIQYF
few,TRBJ2-2,NA,TRBV11-2,TGTGCCAGCAGCTTAACCCAGGGGCAAGCCGGGGAGCTGTTTTTT,CASSLTQGQAGELFF
NA,TRBJ2-3,NA,TRBV6-5,TGTGCCAGCAGTTACCTATCCGACTTAGATACGCAGTATTTT,CASSYLSDLDTQYF
NA,TRBJ1-4,NA,TRBV30,TGTGCCTGGAGTGTAGACACGACGTGGAAACTGTTTTTT,CAWSVDTTWKLFF
few,TRBJ1-1,NA,TRBV2,TGTGCCAGCAGCCTGACCTGGGCAGACACTGAAGCTTTCTTT,CASSLTWADTEAFF
few,TRBJ1-2,NA,TRBV5-1,TGCGCCAGCACCGTTAGTCCGACTGAGAACTATGGCTACACCTTC,CASTVSPTENYGYTF
NA,TRBJ2-7,NA,TRBV11-2,TGTGCCAGCACCTCCGGGGCAGCGGAGCAGTACTTC,CASTSGAAEQYF
few,TRBJ1-5,NA,TRBV20-1,TGCAGTGCCGGACGACAGTATAGCAATCAGCCCCAGCATTTT,CSAGRQYSNQPQHF
NA,TRBJ2-5,TRBD2,TRBV19,TGTGCCAGTAGTAGCTGGGGACTAGCGAAAGAAGAGACCCGGTACTTC,CASSSWGLAKEETRYF
few,TRBJ2-2,TRBD2,TRBV15,TGTGCCACCAGCAGAGTAGCGGGAATCACCGGGGAGCTGTTTTTT,CATSRVAGITGELFF
NA,TRBJ1-2,NA,TRBV12-3/TRBV12-4,TGTGCCAGCAGCATCACGGCTTTCTATGGCTACACCTTC,CASSITAFYGYTF
many,TRBJ1-3,TRBD1,TRBV4-2,TGTGCCAGCAGCCAAGCGACCTACCGGGACAGGGGCTACACCATATATTTT,CASSQATYRDRGYTIYF
NA,TRBJ2-5,NA,TRBV20-1,TGCAGTGCTAGAAACTCCCAGGACCAGCGCGAGACCCAGTACTTC,CSARNSQDQRETQYF
many,TRBJ2-5,TRBD1,TRBV7-9,TGTGCCAGCAGCCCCAGCAGGGGGTTTTCAGAGACCCAGTACTTC,CASSPSRGFSETQYF
many,TRBJ1-1,NA,TRBV7-6,TGTGCCAGCAGATTAAATCAGGGAAGCACTGAAGCTTTCTTT,CASRLNQGSTEAFF
NA,TRBJ2-7,NA,TRBV11-1,TGTGCCAGCAGCGAAGTTGCACAGAGCTCCTACGAGCAGTACTTC,CASSEVAQSSYEQYF
NA,TRBJ2-1,NA,TRBV19,TGTGCCAGTAGTATAGATTCTGGGACTTCCTACAATGAGCAGTTCTTC,CASSIDSGTSYNEQFF
many,TRBJ1-1,TRBD1,TRBV20-1,TGCAGTGCTAGAGATATTCGGTCCCGGGACAGGGATGAGACTGAAGCTTTCTTT,CSARDIRSRDRDETEAFF
NA,TRBJ2-7,NA,TRBV6-2/TRBV6-3,TGTGCCAGCGGGACGAATGGTCCAACCTACGAGCAGTACTTC,CASGTNGPTYEQYF
few,TRBJ2-2,NA,TRBV5-6,TGTGCCAGCAGCCCTCCGGGGGCTCCCGGGGAGCTGTTTTTT,CASSPPGAPGELFF
many,TRBJ2-7,TRBD1,TRBV11-2,TGTGCCAGCAGCCGGACAGGGTCCGACGAGCAGTACTTC,CASSRTGSDEQYF
NA,TRBJ2-7,TRBD1,TRBV29-1,TGCAGCGTTGAAGGGACAGGGAACTACGAGCAGTACTTC,CSVEGTGNYEQYF
NA,TRBJ2-3,NA,TRBV5-1,TGCGCCAGCAGCTCCACCCAGGTGGATACGCAGTATTTT,CASSSTQVDTQYF
NA,TRBJ2-5,TRBD1,TRBV28,TGTGCCAGCAACCTACAGGGGCTGGACGGGGAGACCCAGTACTTC,CASNLQGLDGETQYF
NA,TRBJ2-1,TRBD1,TRBV4-3,TGCGCCAGCAGCCCCAGACAGGGCATCGACAATGAGCAGTTCTTC,CASSPRQGIDNEQFF
few,TRBJ2-3,NA,TRBV20-1,TGCAGTGCTAGTGGCACAGATACGCAGTATTTT,CSASGTDTQYF
few,TRBJ2-5,NA,TRBV4-1,NA,CASSPLGKGATRDPVLRRETQYF
few,TRBJ1-4,NA,TRBV4-1,TGCGCCAGCAGCCAAGATGATGAATCTATAGGTGAAAAACTGTTTTTT,CASSQDDESIGEKLFF
NA,TRBJ1-2,NA,TRBV5-6,TGTGCCAGCAGCTTCGAGGAGGTCTACGGCTATGGCTACACCTTC,CASSFEEVYGYGYTF
few,TRBJ2-5,NA,TRBV27,TGTGCCAGCAGTTTAGGGACATTCGGGACCCAGTACTTC,CASSLGTFGTQYF
few,TRBJ1-5,TRBD1,TRBV5-6,TGTGCCAGCAGCGTCTCCGGGACAGTCAATCAGCCCCAGCATTTT,CASSVSGTVNQPQHF
NA,TRBJ2-3,TRBD2,TRBV3-1,TGTGCCAGCGCTCGACTAGCATCCACAGATACGCAGTATTTT,CASARLASTDTQYF
NA,TRBJ2-5,NA,TRBV4-2,TGTGCCAGCAGCCTGGAACAGGGTCGGGCAGAGACCCAGTACTTC,CASSLEQGRAETQYF
few,TRBJ1-5,TRBD1,TRBV11-2,TGTGCCAGCAGCCCGGGGACAGGGGCGAATCAGCCCCAGCATTTT,CASSPGTGANQPQHF
NA,TRBJ1-4,NA,TRBV7-8,TGTGCCAGCAGTCGACAGAATAATGAAAAACTGTTTTTT,CASSRQNNEKLFF
many,TRBJ1-2,TRBD1,TRBV7-2,TGTGCCAGCAGCTTGGGGACAGGGGGCTATGGCTACACCTTC,CASSLGTGGYGYTF
NA,TRBJ2-2,NA,TRBV14,TGTGCCAGCAGCCAAGCCAGGTTCGGGTCCGGGGAGCTGTTTTTT,CASSQARFGSGELFF
few,TRBJ2-7,NA,TRBV28,TGTGCCAGCAGTTTAGCGTACTACGAGCAGTACTTC,CASSLAYYEQYF